One sample yielded the 7 T cell receptor beta chains listed below, sequenced in a study of Ad26.COV2.S vaccination and SARS-CoV-2 variants. Treatment denoted: roughly 19 received Ad26.COV2.S at low or high dose, single or two shots; about five received placebo; per-sample allocation not given. Day 63 following the first vaccine or placebo injection was when the samples were taken. Measured with immunoSEQ multiplex PCR; TCRdb has only the in-frame clones, and not every one. Among around 300,000 clones listed, approximately 90% were seen once. The sequences come from peripheral blood, collected in a trial of Ad26.COV2.S vaccine versus placebo. The receptor set was obtained from a person aged 18-60 years who received the Ad26.COV2.S COVID-19 vaccine or a placebo.

The chain couples TRBV7-8 to TRBJ1-4, with a possible D match to TRBD1 (6 bases). V lost 0 bases and J lost 3, with 8 bases in between. The CDR3 loop spans 15 amino acids. CDR1 and CDR2 from the germline V gene are SGHVS and FQNEAQ. In DNA, the CDR3 is TGTGCCAGCAGCTTAGCGCAGGGGTCTAATGAAAAACTGTTTTTT. This translates into CASSLAQGSNEKLFF.

The chain carries TRBV5-4 and TRBJ2-2; D is uncertain. V dropped 4 bases and J dropped 7 bases, with 8 bases sitting between them. The germline CDR1 and CDR2 sequences are SGHNT and YYREEE (reference sequence). The CDR3 spans 12 residues. CDR3 amino acids: CASSHYNGELFF. The CDR3 DNA is TGTGCCAGCAGCCATTACAACGGGGAGCTGTTTTTT.

The CDR3 DNA follows: TGTGCCAGCAGTTATCTAGCGGGGGGGCGAGATACGCAGTATTTT. Translated: CASSYLAGGRDTQYF. The chain has TRBV6-7 and TRBJ2-3; 12 positions match TRBD2. TRBV6-7 is treated as an ORF (open reading frame) with a function not yet certain. The CDR3 is made up of 15 amino acids. V lost 3 bases and J lost 5; bases outside the gene matches: 3.

J is TRBJ1-5 and V is TRBV7-9; D is unclear. Germline loops: CDR1 SEHNR, CDR2 FQNEAQ (reference sequence). The V end was cut by 3 bases, the J end by 4 bases, with 4 bases between. The CDR3 contains 12 residues. The CDR3 region is CASSFLNQPQHF. The CDR3 DNA reads as TGTGCCAGCAGCTTTTTAAATCAGCCCCAGCATTTT.

The V and J genes are TRBV6-2 or TRBV6-3 and TRBJ2-7; the match to TRBD2 covers 8 bases. J was trimmed by 5 bases and V by 6 bases; bases with no gene match: 9. This CDR3 has 14 amino acids. Germline-derived CDR1 and CDR2 are MNHEY and SVGEGT. CDR3 coding DNA: TGTGCCAGCAGCCCGGGACTAGTAGACCACGAGCAGTACTTC. It codes for CASSPGLVDHEQYF.

Of note for this clone: This sample also contains other DNA sequences that code for the same CDR3. The gene calls are TRBV18 and TRBJ1-5, with D perhaps TRBD1 (5 bases). Germline V gene data show CDR1 as KGHSH and CDR2 as LQKENI. V was clipped by 3 bases and J by 4 bases, with 7 bases between them. CDR3 length: 13 amino acids. This chain's CDR3 is CASSPGQNQPQHF. CDR3 in DNA: TGTGCCAGCTCACCTGGACAAAATCAGCCCCAGCATTTT.

This clone occurred once. The genes are TRBV7-8 and TRBJ2-7; 9 nucleotides line up with TRBD2. With V trimmed by 4 bases and J by 6 bases, 13 bases remained unmatched. This CDR3 contains 16 residues. Germline-derived CDR1 and CDR2 are SGHVS and FQNEAQ. The CDR3 nucleotides are TGTGCCAGCAGCTATAATAGCGGGAGTCTTCTCGGCGAGCAGTACTTC. This encodes CASSYNSGSLLGEQYF.